This T cell receptor (beta chain) is drawn from a study of cytomegalovirus exposure and HLA in healthy donors. In this sample, this clone turned up a few times. Antigen specificity is unknown. The PCR made use of 60 Vbeta and 13 Jbeta primers. Method: immunoSEQ multiplex PCR; TCRdb's copy keeps in-frame clones and lacks some. The sample holds 200,000 to 250,000 clones; about 83% are singletons and the top ten take 15% to 17%. Study-wide results and limits: Whilst most TCR sequences proved rare, a subset of public TCRs occurred across many donors. Several of the most significant clusters appeared linked to common viral pathogens, based on a later analysis. Later genetic work tied a missense DCLRE1C variant to beta-chain V and J trimming. Sequencing depth roughly uniform across donors was assumed in presence/absence analyses.

This clonotype was sampled from a man in his forties or fifties in good health and CMV-seronegative. The sequenced sample consisted of PBMCs.

As DNA, the CDR3 is TGTGCCAGCAGCTTAGCGTATAGGGACATAAACACCGGGGAGCTGTTTTTT. Translated, it gives CASSLAYRDINTGELFF. This chain links TRBV7-9 with TRBJ2-2; D perhaps matches TRBD1 (6 bases). Germline V gives CDR1 SEHNR, CDR2 FQNEAQ (reference sequence). This CDR3 comprises 17 residues. V was shortened by 0 bases and J by 2 bases, with 13 bases between the two germline ends.